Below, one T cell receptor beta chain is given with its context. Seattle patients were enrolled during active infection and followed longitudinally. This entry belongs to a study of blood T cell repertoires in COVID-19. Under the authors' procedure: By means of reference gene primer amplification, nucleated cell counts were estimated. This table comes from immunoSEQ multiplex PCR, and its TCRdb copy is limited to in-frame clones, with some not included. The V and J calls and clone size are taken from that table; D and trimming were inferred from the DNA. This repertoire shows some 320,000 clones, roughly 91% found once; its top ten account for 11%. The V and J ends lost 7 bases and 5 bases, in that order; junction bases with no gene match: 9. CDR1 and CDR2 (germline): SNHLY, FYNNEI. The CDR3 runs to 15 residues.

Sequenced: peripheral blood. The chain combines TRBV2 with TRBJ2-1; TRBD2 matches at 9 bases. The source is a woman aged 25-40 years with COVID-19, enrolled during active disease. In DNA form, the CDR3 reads TGTGCCAGCAACCCCCGAGCTAGCGGGGACAATGAGCAGTTCTTC. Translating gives CASNPRASGDNEQFF.